Listed below are T cell receptor beta chains from one sample, sequenced in a study of T cell responses to AZD1222 COVID-19 vaccine. The assay was immunoSEQ multiplex PCR, and TCRdb's table has in-frame clones only and misses some. The table records about 100,000 clones, roughly 91% of them present only once. Sequences were derived from peripheral blood, sampled on day 0 of AZD1222 vaccination. Receptors originate from an adult in good health. Both conserved end residues are part of each CDR3. A D gene is named only where the DNA matches it firmly. Where a row states a size, it is once, few, many or the class of an expanded clone; other rows omit it.

J	size	D	V	DNA	CDR3
TRBJ1-4	-	TRBD1	TRBV28	TGTGCCAGCAGTTTCTTGGGACAGTCAACTAATGAAAAACTGTTTTTT	CASSFLGQSTNEKLFF
TRBJ1-5	-	-	TRBV4-1	TGCGCCAGCAGCCAAGAGGGAGGCGGGGGCAATCAGCCCCAGCATTTT	CASSQEGGGGNQPQHF
TRBJ2-5	-	TRBD1	TRBV6-6	TGTGCCAGCAGTAAGGACAGGGGGCCAGCCGAGACCCAGTACTTC	CASSKDRGPAETQYF
TRBJ2-1	-	TRBD2	TRBV10-1	TGCGCCAGCAGGTGGGCGGGAGGGCCTTCCACTCTCCTTCATGAGCAGTTCTTC	CASRWAGGPSTLLHEQFF
TRBJ2-3	-	TRBD2	TRBV5-1	TGCGCCAGCAGCTTGGGACTTCGGACTAGCGGGAGTGGTACGCAGTATTTT	CASSLGLRTSGSGTQYF
TRBJ1-2	once	-	TRBV25-1	TGTGCCAGCAGTGAATCGGGCCTCCACCTCTATGGCTACACCTTC	CASSESGLHLYGYTF
TRBJ1-6	-	TRBD1	TRBV18	TGTGCCAGCTCACCGGGACAGGGGGAATCACCCCTCCACTTT	CASSPGQGESPLHF
TRBJ2-1	once	TRBD2	TRBV11-3	TGTGCCAGCAGCTCCGGGACTAGCGGGGGCTACAATGAGCAGTTCTTC	CASSSGTSGGYNEQFF
TRBJ2-1	-	-	TRBV7-9	TGTGCCAGCAGCTTACTTCCGGGGGCCTGGGAGCAGTTCTTC	CASSLLPGAWEQFF
TRBJ1-1	-	TRBD1	TRBV6-5	TGTGCCAGCAGTTACCGGGGACAGCGCTATGAAGCTTTCTTT	CASSYRGQRYEAFF
TRBJ1-1	-	-	TRBV5-1	TGCGCCAGCAGCTTTGGGAGGATGAACACTGAAGCTTTCTTT	CASSFGRMNTEAFF
TRBJ1-1	-	TRBD1	TRBV7-9	TGTGCCAGCAGTTTTCCATCCAGGGGGCCCGAAGCTTTCTTT	CASSFPSRGPEAFF
TRBJ1-5	-	-	TRBV6-1	TGTGCCAGCAGTGACAGGGGATGGAATCAGCCCCAGCATTTT	CASSDRGWNQPQHF
TRBJ2-2	-	-	TRBV5-5	TGTGCCAGCAGCTTGTTTAGGTGGGAGCTGTTTTTT	CASSLFRWELFF
TRBJ1-1	-	-	TRBV19	TGTGCCAGTAGTATAGACCCTGGGTCAGCGAACACTGAAGCTTTCTTT	CASSIDPGSANTEAFF
TRBJ2-2	-	TRBD1	TRBV20-1	TGCAGTGCTAGTAGGGGGCTGGACACCGGGGAGCTGTTTTTT	CSASRGLDTGELFF
TRBJ1-1	-	-	TRBV3-1/TRBV3-2	TGTGCCAGCAGCCCCCTCTATGGGTCCAGGGATGAAGCTTTCTTT	CASSPLYGSRDEAFF
TRBJ2-3	-	-	TRBV10-3	TGTGCCATCAGTGTGGGACTTCGGGGCTCAGATACGCAGTATTTT	CAISVGLRGSDTQYF
TRBJ1-2	-	TRBD1	TRBV27	TGTGCCAGCCGGGACAGGGTACTTGATGGCTACACCTTC	CASRDRVLDGYTF
TRBJ1-1	-	-	TRBV7-9	TGTGCCAGCAGCTCCTGGACACCGAACACTGAAGCTTTCTTT	CASSSWTPNTEAFF
TRBJ2-3	-	TRBD2	TRBV5-1	TGCGCCAGCAGCTTGTTAGCGGGAGGCACAGATACGCAGTATTTT	CASSLLAGGTDTQYF
TRBJ2-7	-	-	TRBV2	TGTGCCAGCAGGGGACCACAGGGCAGGAGCTCCTACGAGCAGTACTTC	CASRGPQGRSSYEQYF
TRBJ2-7	-	-	TRBV10-2	TGCGCCAGCAGTGATAATCCCTTGCAGGGCTACGAGCAGTACTTC	CASSDNPLQGYEQYF
TRBJ2-7	-	-	TRBV29-1	TGCAGCGCTGGAAACTTGCTCGGATCTCTCGAGCAGTACTTC	CSAGNLLGSLEQYF
TRBJ2-2	once	TRBD1	TRBV28	TGTGCCAGCAGTTTTCCAGGGGGCCGAACCGGGGAGCTGTTTTTT	CASSFPGGRTGELFF
TRBJ2-5	-	TRBD2	TRBV6-1	TGTGCCAGCAGTGACGGAATAGCGGGGGGGTCAGCCCAGTACTTC	CASSDGIAGGSAQYF
TRBJ2-7	-	-	TRBV10-3	TGTGCATCTAGTGGGGACGTCTCCTACGAGCAGTACTTC	CASSGDVSYEQYF
TRBJ1-1	-	-	TRBV18	TGTGCCAGCTCACGGGCGACAGGAGCTGACGCTGAAGCTTTCTTT	CASSRATGADAEAFF
TRBJ2-1	-	TRBD2	TRBV4-1	TGCGCCAGCAGCCAGGACCCCGGGACTAGGAGAGGCGATGAGCAGTTCTTC	CASSQDPGTRRGDEQFF
TRBJ2-7	-	-	TRBV4-1	TGCGCCAGCAGCCTAGGGGACGGACCTAGAGAGCAGTACTTC	CASSLGDGPREQYF
TRBJ1-5	-	-	TRBV7-9	TGTGCCAGCAGCTTGGTGGGACAAGATCAGCCCCAGCATTTT	CASSLVGQDQPQHF
TRBJ1-1	-	-	TRBV27	TGTGCCAGCAGTGCAGGGAGGAACACTGAAGCTTTCTTT	CASSAGRNTEAFF
TRBJ2-7	-	TRBD1	TRBV30	TGTGCCTGGAGTAGCCCGGGACAGGGGAACTACGAGCAGTACTTC	CAWSSPGQGNYEQYF
TRBJ2-3	once	TRBD1	TRBV28	TGTGCCAGCAGCCGGACAGGGGTGGGAGATACGCAGTATTTT	CASSRTGVGDTQYF
TRBJ2-2	-	-	TRBV10-1	TGCGCCAGCAGTGAGTGGTTGGCCGGGGAGCTGTTTTTT	CASSEWLAGELFF
TRBJ2-1	-	-	TRBV11-1	TGTGCCAGCAGCTTAGGAATTGGGCCGTGGAATGAGCAGTTCTTC	CASSLGIGPWNEQFF
TRBJ1-2	-	-	TRBV5-1	TGCGCCAGCAGCTTGGGGGTAGAGTATGGCTACACCTTC	CASSLGVEYGYTF